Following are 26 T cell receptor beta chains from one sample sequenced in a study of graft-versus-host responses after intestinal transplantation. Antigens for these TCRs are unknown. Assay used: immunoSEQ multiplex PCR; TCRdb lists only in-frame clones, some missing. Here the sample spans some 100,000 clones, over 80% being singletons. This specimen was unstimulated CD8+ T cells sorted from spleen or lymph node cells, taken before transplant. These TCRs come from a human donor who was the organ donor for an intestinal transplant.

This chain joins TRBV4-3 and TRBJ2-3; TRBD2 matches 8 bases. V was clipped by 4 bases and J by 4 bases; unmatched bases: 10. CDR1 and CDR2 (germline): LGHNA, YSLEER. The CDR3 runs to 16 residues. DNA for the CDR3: TGCGCCAGCAGCCCCCGGGAGGGATCGAGCGCAGATACGCAGTATTTT. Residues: CASSPREGSSADTQYF.

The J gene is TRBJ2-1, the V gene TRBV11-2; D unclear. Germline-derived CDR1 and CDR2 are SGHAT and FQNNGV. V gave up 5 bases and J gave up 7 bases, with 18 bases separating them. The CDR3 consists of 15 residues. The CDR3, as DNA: TGTGCCAGCAGCCTCAGTCCGGGTAGTGGGAATGAGCAGTTCTTC. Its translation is CASSLSPGSGNEQFF.

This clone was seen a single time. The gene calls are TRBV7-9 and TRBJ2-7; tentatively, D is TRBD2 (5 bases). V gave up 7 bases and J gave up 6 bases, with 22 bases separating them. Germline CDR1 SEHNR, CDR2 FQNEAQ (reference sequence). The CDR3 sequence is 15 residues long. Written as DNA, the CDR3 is TGTGCCAGCAACGTACTGACTACCGGGGAAGGCGAGCAGTACTTC. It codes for CASNVLTTGEGEQYF.

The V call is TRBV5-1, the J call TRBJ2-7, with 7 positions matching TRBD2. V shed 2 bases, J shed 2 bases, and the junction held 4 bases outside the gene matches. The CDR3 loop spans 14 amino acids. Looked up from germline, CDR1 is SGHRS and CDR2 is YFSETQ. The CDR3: CASSFEGGPYEQYF. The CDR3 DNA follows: TGCGCCAGCAGCTTCGAGGGAGGGCCCTACGAGCAGTACTTC. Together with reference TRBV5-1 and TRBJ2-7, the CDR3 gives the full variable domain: KAGVTQTPRYLIKTRGQQVTLSCSPISGHRSVSWYQQTPGQGLQFLFEYFSETQRNKGNFPGRFSGRQFSNSRSEMNVSTLELGDSALYLCASSFEGGPYEQYFGPGTRLTVT.

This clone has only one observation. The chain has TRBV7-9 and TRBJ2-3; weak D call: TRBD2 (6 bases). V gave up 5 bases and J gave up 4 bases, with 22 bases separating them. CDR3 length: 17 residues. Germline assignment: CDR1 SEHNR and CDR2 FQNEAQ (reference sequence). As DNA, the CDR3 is TGTGCCAGCAGCCTTCAGAGGGGCGGGAAAGGGTCAGATACGCAGTATTTT. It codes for CASSLQRGGKGSDTQYF.

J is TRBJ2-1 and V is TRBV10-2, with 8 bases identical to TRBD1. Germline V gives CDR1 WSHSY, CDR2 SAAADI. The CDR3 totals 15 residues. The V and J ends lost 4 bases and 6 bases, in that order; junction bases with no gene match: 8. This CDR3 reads CASSAWTGNGNEQFF. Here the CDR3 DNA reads TGCGCCAGCAGTGCTTGGACAGGGAACGGCAATGAGCAGTTCTTC.

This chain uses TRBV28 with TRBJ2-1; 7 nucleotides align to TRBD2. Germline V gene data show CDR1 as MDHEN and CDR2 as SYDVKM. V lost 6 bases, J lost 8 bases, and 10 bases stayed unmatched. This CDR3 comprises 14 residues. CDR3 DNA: TGTGCCAGCAGCCCCCCTGGCGGGAGCGATGAGCAGTTCTTC. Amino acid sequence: CASSPPGGSDEQFF.

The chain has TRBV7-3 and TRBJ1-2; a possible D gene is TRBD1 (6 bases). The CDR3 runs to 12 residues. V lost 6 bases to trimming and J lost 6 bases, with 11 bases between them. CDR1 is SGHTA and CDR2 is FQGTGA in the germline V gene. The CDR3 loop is CASRGGGNGYTF. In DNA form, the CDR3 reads TGTGCCAGCAGAGGGGGGGGGAATGGCTACACCTTC. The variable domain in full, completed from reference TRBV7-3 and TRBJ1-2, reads GAGVSQTPSNKVTEKGKYVELRCDPISGHTALYWYRQSLGQGPEFLIYFQGTGAADDSGLPNDRFFAVRPEGSVSTLKIQRTERGDSAVYLCASRGGGNGYTFGSGTRLTVV.

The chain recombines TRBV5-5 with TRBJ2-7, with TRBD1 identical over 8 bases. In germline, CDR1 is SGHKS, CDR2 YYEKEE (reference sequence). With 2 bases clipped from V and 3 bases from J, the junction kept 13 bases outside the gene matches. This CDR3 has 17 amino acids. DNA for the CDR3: TGTGCCAGCAGCTTTTCTATTGAGACAGGGGAGGTCTACGAGCAGTACTTC. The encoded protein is CASSFSIETGEVYEQYF. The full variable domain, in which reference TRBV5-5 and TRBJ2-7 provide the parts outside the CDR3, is DAGVTQSPTHLIKTRGQQVTLRCSPISGHKSVSWYQQVLGQGPQFIFQYYEKEERGRGNFPDRFSARQFPNYSSELNVNALLLGDSALYLCASSFSIETGEVYEQYFGPGTRLTVT.

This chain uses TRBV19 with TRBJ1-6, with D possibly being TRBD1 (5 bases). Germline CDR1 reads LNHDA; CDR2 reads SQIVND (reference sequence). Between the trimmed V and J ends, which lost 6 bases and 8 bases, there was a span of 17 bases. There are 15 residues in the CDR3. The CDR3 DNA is TGTGCCAGTAGCCCCCCGACAGACCCCTATTCACCCCTCCACTTT. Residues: CASSPPTDPYSPLHF.

The CDR3 loop reads CASSYGAGEYEQYF. In DNA form, the CDR3 reads TGTGCCAGCAGTTACGGCGCAGGGGAGTACGAGCAGTACTTC. The J gene is TRBJ2-7, the V gene TRBV6-5, with D possibly matching TRBD1 (6 bases). Germline V gene data show CDR1 as MNHEY and CDR2 as SVGAGI. Trimming left V 2 bases short and J 4 bases short, with 12 bases between. The CDR3 is 14 residues long.

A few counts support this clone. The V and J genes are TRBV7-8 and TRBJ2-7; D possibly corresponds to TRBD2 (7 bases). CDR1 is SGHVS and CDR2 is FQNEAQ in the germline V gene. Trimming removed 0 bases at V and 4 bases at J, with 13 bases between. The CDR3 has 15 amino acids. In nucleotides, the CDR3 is TGTGCCAGCAGCTTAGCCGGGGGGCCCTCATACGAGCAGTACTTC. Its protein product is CASSLAGGPSYEQYF.

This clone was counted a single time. The CDR3 sequence: CASRDRVNTIYF. In nucleotides, the CDR3 is TGTGCCAGCCGGGACAGGGTAAACACCATATATTTT. The V and J genes are TRBV6-1 and TRBJ1-3; 9 bases fit TRBD1. CDR3 length equals 12 residues. The germline V gene encodes CDR1 MNHNS and CDR2 SASEGT. V shed 8 bases and J 6 bases; nucleotides not matched to a gene: 2.

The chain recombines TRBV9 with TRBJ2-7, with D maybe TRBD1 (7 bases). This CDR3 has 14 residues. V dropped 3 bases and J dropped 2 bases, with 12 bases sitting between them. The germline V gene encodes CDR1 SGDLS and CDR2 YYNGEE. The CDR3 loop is CASSGGTDPYEQYF. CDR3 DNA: TGTGCCAGCAGCGGCGGGACAGACCCCTACGAGCAGTACTTC.

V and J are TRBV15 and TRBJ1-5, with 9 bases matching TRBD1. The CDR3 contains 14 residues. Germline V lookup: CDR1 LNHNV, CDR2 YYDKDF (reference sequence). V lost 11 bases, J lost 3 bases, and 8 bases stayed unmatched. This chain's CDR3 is CAVTGTGYNQPQHF. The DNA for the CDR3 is TGTGCCGTTACCGGGACAGGGTACAATCAGCCCCAGCATTTT.

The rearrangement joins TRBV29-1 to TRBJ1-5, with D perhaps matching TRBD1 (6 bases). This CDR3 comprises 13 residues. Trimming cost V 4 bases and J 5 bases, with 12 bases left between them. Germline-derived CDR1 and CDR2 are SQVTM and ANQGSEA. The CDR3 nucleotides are TGCAGCGTTGGCGACAGGAGAGATCAGCCCCAGCATTTT. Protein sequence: CSVGDRRDQPQHF.

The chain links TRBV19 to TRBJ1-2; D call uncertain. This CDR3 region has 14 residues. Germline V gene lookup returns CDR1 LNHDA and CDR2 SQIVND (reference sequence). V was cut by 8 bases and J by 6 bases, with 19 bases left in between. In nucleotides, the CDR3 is TGTGCCAGTGGACTTGATACGAGGACGGATGGCTACACCTTC. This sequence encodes CASGLDTRTDGYTF.

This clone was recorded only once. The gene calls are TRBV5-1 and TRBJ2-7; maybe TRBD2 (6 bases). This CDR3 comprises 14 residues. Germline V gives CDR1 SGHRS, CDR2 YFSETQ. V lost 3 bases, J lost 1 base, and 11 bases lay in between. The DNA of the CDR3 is TGCGCCAGCAGCTCCCAACTAGCTTCCTACGAGCAGTACTTC. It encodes CASSSQLASYEQYF.

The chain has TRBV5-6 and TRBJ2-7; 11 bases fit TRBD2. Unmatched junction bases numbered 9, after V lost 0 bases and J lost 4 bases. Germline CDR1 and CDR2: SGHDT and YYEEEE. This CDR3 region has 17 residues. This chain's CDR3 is CASSLDLAGGSDYEQYF. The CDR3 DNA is TGTGCCAGCAGCTTGGACCTAGCGGGGGGTTCAGATTACGAGCAGTACTTC. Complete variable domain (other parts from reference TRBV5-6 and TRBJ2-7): DAGVTQSPTHLIKTRGQQVTLRCSPKSGHDTVSWYQQALGQGPQFIFQYYEEEERQRGNFPDRFSGHQFPNYSSELNVNALLLGDSALYLCASSLDLAGGSDYEQYFGPGTRLTVT.

The CDR3: CASSLTESGELFF. The CDR3 DNA reads TGTGCCAGCAGTTTAACGGAGTCCGGGGAGCTGTTTTTT. The chain joins TRBV27 to TRBJ2-2; D call uncertain. Germline V gene sequence: CDR1 MNHEY, CDR2 SMNVEV (reference sequence). The CDR3 length is 13 residues. The ends were cut back, 2 bases at V and 6 bases at J, with 7 bases in the middle.

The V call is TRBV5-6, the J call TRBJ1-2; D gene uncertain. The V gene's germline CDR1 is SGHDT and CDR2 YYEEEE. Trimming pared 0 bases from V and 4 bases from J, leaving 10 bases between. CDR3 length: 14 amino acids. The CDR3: CASSLVGSFYGYTF. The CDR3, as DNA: TGTGCCAGCAGCTTGGTGGGCAGCTTCTATGGCTACACCTTC. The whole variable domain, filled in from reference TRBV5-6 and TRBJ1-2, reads DAGVTQSPTHLIKTRGQQVTLRCSPKSGHDTVSWYQQALGQGPQFIFQYYEEEERQRGNFPDRFSGHQFPNYSSELNVNALLLGDSALYLCASSLVGSFYGYTFGSGTRLTVV.

CDR3 loop: CASSFAVMVLGETQYF. DNA for the CDR3: TGTGCCAGCAGCTTTGCGGTGATGGTTTTGGGTGAGACCCAGTACTTC. The rearrangement links TRBV7-6 to TRBJ2-5; D unresolved. There are 16 residues in the CDR3. Between the trimmed V and J ends, which lost 3 bases and 5 bases, there was a span of 19 bases. Germline V gene data show CDR1 as SGHVS and CDR2 as FNYEAQ.

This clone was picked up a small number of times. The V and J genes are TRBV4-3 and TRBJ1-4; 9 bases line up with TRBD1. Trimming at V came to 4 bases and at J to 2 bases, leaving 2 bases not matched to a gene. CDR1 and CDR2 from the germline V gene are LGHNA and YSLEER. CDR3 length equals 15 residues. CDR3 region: CASSPDRGTNEKLFF. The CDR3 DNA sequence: TGCGCCAGCAGCCCCGACAGGGGGACTAATGAAAAACTGTTTTTT.

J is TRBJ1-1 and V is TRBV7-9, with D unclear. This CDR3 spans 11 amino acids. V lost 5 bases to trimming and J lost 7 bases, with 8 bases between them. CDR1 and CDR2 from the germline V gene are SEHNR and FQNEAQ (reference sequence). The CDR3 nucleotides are TGTGCCAGCAGCCTCCTAAGTGAAGCTTTCTTT. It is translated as CASSLLSEAFF.

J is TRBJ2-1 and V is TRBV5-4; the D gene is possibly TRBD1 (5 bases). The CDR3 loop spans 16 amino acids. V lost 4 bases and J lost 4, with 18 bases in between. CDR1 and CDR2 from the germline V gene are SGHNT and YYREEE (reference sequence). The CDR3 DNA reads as TGTGCCAGCAGCCGTACCTTGCTCAGGGATTACAATGAGCAGTTCTTC. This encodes CASSRTLLRDYNEQFF.

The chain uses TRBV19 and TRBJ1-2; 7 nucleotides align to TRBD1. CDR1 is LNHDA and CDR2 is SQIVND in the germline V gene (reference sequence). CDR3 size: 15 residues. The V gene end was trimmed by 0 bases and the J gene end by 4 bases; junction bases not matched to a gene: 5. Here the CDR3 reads CASSIDQTGSYGYTF. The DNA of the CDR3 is TGTGCCAGTAGTATAGATCAGACAGGGAGCTATGGCTACACCTTC. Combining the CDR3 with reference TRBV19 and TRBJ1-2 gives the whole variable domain DGGITQSPKYLFRKEGQNVTLSCEQNLNHDAMYWYRQDPGQGLRLIYYSQIVNDFQKGDIAEGYSVSREKKESFPLTVTSAQKNPTAFYLCASSIDQTGSYGYTFGSGTRLTVV.